The clone carrying this TCR beta chain was recorded a few times. V was trimmed by 0 bases and J by 2 bases, leaving 8 bases between them. The germline V gene has CDR1 SGHNT and CDR2 YYREEE (reference sequence). CDR3 length equals 14 residues. cDNA synthesis used the whole RNA isolate, giving expressed TCRB sequences. Some clones are missing from TCRdb's copy, which holds only in-frame ones; the method was immunoSEQ multiplex PCR. This sample has 350,000 or so clones, with about 18% found just once. These data come from a study of beta chain features in type 1 diabetes. As for the study in general: Age, gender and cell yields were similar between patients and healthy donors.

The chain couples TRBV5-4 to TRBJ2-5; no clear D gene. This sequence was found in a woman aged 18-29 years in good health. Sequenced sample: naive CD4+ T cells from blood. Here the CDR3 reads CASSLAGAQETQYF. The DNA for the CDR3 is TGTGCCAGCAGCTTGGCCGGTGCGCAAGAGACCCAGTACTTC.